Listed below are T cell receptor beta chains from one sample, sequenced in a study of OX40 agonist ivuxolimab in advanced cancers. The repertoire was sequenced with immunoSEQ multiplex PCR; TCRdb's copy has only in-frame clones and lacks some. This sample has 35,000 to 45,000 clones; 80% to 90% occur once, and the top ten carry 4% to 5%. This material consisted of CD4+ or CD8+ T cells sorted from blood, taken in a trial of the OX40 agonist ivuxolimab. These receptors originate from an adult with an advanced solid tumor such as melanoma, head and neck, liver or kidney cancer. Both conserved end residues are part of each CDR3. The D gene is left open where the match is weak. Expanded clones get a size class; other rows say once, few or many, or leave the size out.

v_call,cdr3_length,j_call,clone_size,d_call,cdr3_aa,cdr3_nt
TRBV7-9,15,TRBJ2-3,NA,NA,CASSLEGGPTDTQYF,TGTGCCAGCAGCTTAGAGGGGGGACCCACAGATACGCAGTATTTT
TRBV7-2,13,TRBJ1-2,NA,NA,CASSLTRDTGYTF,TGTGCCAGCAGCCTGACCCGGGACACCGGATACACCTTC
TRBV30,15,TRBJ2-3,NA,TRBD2,CAWSPGLDLVHTQYF,TGTGCCTGGTCCCCTGGACTAGACCTCGTCCATACGCAGTATTTT
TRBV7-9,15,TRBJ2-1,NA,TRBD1,CASSLEGAGYNEQFF,TGTGCCAGCAGCTTAGAGGGGGCGGGCTACAATGAGCAGTTCTTC
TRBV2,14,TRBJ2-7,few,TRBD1,CASRTTGSSYEQYF,TGTGCCAGCAGGACGACAGGGAGCTCCTACGAGCAGTACTTC
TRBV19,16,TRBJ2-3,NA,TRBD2,CASSMTSGGYTDTQYF,TGTGCCAGTAGTATGACTAGCGGGGGGTACACAGATACGCAGTATTTT
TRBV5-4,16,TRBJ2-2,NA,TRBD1,CASSAQGTGNTGELFF,TGTGCCAGCAGCGCTCAAGGGACAGGGAACACCGGGGAGCTGTTTTTT
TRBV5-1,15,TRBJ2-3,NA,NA,CASSLDVAETDTQYF,TGCGCCAGCAGCTTGGACGTAGCGGAGACAGATACGCAGTATTTT
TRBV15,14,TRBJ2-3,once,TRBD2,CATSRGGSGNTQYF,TGTGCCACCAGCAGAGGCGGGAGCGGGAATACGCAGTATTTT
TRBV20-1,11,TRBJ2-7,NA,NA,CSAARGDEQYF,TGCAGTGCTGCCCGTGGGGACGAGCAGTACTTC
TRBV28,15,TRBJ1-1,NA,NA,CASSRRGSPYTEAFF,TGTGCCAGCAGCCGCCGCGGGTCCCCCTACACTGAAGCTTTCTTT
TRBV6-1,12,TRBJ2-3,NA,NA,CASSDRTDTQYF,TGTGCCAGCAGTGACAGAACAGATACGCAGTATTTT
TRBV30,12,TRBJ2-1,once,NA,CAWSRDLVEQFF,TGTGCCTGGTCCCGGGATCTAGTTGAGCAGTTCTTC
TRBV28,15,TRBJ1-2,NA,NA,CASSSTLGWGYGYTF,TGTGCCAGCAGTTCAACCTTGGGGTGGGGATATGGCTACACCTTC
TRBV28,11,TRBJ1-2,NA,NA,CASTQGYGYTF,TGTGCCAGCACCCAAGGGTATGGCTACACCTTC
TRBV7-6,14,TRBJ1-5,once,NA,CASSLDWQAGAQHF,TGTGCCAGCAGCTTAGATTGGCAGGCCGGGGCCCAGCATTTT
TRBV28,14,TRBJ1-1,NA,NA,CASRPGQPNTEAFF,TGTGCCAGCAGGCCTGGACAGCCGAACACTGAAGCTTTCTTT
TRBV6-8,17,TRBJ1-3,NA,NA,CASSYEAGASSGNTIYF,TGTGCCAGCAGTTACGAGGCAGGAGCAAGCTCTGGAAACACCATATATTTT
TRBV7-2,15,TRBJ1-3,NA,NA,CASSLDSGTGNTIYF,TGTGCCAGCAGCTTAGATTCAGGGACTGGAAACACCATATATTTT
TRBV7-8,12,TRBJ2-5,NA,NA,CASSFSGTRRYF,TGTGCCAGCAGCTTCTCCGGGACGCGTAGGTACTTC
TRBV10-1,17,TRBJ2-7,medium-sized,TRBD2,CASRPPWEGGDSYEQYF,TGCGCCAGCAGGCCTCCGTGGGAGGGAGGGGATTCCTACGAGCAGTACTTC
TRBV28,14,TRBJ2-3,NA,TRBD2,CASSLGGVTDTQYF,TGTGCCAGCAGTCTCGGGGGGGTAACAGATACGCAGTATTTT
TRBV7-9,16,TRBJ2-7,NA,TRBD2,CASSLDLAGGLYEQYF,TGTGCCAGCAGCTTAGATCTAGCGGGAGGACTATACGAGCAGTACTTC
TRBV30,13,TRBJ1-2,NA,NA,CAWSVGQHYGYTF,TGTGCCTGGAGTGTGGGGCAGCACTATGGCTACACCTTC
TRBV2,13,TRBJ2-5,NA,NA,CASMSGGGETQYF,TGTGCCAGCATGAGTGGTGGGGGAGAGACCCAGTACTTC
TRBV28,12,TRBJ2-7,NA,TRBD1,CAVGTGWNEQYF,TGTGCCGTTGGGACAGGGTGGAACGAGCAGTACTTC
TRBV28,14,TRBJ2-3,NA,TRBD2,CASLPSGTSDTQYF,TGTGCCAGCTTACCTAGCGGGACGTCAGATACGCAGTATTTT
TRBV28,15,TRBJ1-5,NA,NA,CASMEGGLRDQPQHF,TGTGCCAGCATGGAGGGCGGTCTCAGGGATCAGCCCCAGCATTTT